These T cell receptor beta chains were read from a single sample in a study of radiation and T cells in renal cell carcinoma. Clones were read by immunoSEQ multiplex PCR, and TCRdb kept only the in-frame ones, dropping some. The sample has fewer than 200,000 clones; approximately 90% are singletons. Sequenced material: blood, taken from a patient whose treatment included radiotherapy and nephrectomy. Receptors originate from a woman in her 50s with renal cell carcinoma. The CDR3 runs from the conserved cysteine through the conserved F or W. Fields, in order: J gene, clone size, D gene, V gene, CDR3 protein, CDR3 DNA. D genes are given only for firm matches. Clone size is not always given. Where it is, it says once, few, many or a class for expanded clones.

J: TRBJ1-4; size: .; D: .; V: TRBV6-6; CDR3: CASSYSTKVEKLFF; DNA: TGTGCCAGCAGTTACTCGACCAAGGTGGAAAAACTGTTTTTT
J: TRBJ1-2; size: .; D: TRBD1; V: TRBV29-1; CDR3: CSVEKGTGGVYGYTF; DNA: TGCAGCGTTGAAAAGGGGACAGGGGGCGTCTATGGCTACACCTTC
J: TRBJ2-3; size: .; D: TRBD2; V: TRBV7-2; CDR3: CASSRSGGTDTQYF; DNA: TGTGCCAGCAGCCGAAGCGGGGGCACAGATACGCAGTATTTT
J: TRBJ1-2; size: .; D: .; V: TRBV25-1; CDR3: CASSGTDLVDYGYTF; DNA: TGTGCCAGCAGTGGGACGGACCTGGTCGACTATGGCTACACCTTC
J: TRBJ1-1; size: few; D: .; V: TRBV5-1; CDR3: CASSLATVNTEAFF; DNA: TGCGCCAGCAGCTTGGCTACAGTGAACACTGAAGCTTTCTTT
J: TRBJ1-3; size: .; D: .; V: TRBV7-2; CDR3: CASSARNGRNTIYF; DNA: TGTGCCAGCAGCGCACGAAATGGTAGAAACACCATATATTTT
J: TRBJ1-3; size: .; D: .; V: TRBV4-1; CDR3: CASSDRGGNTIYF; DNA: TGCGCCAGCAGCGATCGGGGTGGAAACACCATATATTTT
J: TRBJ2-6; size: once; D: .; V: TRBV28; CDR3: CASSARISGANVLTF; DNA: TGTGCCAGCAGTGCCCGAATCTCTGGGGCCAACGTCCTGACTTTC
J: TRBJ2-7; size: .; D: TRBD2; V: TRBV5-4; CDR3: CASSLTGGSSYEQYF; DNA: TGTGCCAGCAGCTTGACCGGGGGGAGCTCCTACGAGCAGTACTTC
J: TRBJ1-2; size: .; D: TRBD1; V: TRBV13; CDR3: CASTHERRGREADYGYTF; DNA: TGTGCCAGCACCCACGAACGCAGGGGGCGGGAGGCGGACTATGGCTACACCTTC
J: TRBJ2-1; size: .; D: TRBD1; V: TRBV7-6; CDR3: CASSLTGTGESEQFF; DNA: TGTGCCAGCAGCTTAACCGGGACAGGGGAGAGTGAGCAGTTCTTC
J: TRBJ1-5; size: .; D: TRBD1; V: TRBV19; CDR3: CASTMGQGSNQPQHF; DNA: TGTGCCAGTACCATGGGACAGGGAAGCAATCAGCCCCAGCATTTT
J: TRBJ2-3; size: .; D: .; V: TRBV6-4; CDR3: CASSDTGSTDTQYF; DNA: TGTGCCAGCAGTGACACAGGGAGCACAGATACGCAGTATTTT
J: TRBJ1-2; size: .; D: .; V: TRBV29-1; CDR3: CSVEEQVYGYTF; DNA: TGCAGCGTTGAAGAGCAGGTTTATGGCTACACCTTC
J: TRBJ2-3; size: .; D: .; V: TRBV18; CDR3: CASSLDRGDTQYF; DNA: TGTGCCAGCTCACTCGACCGGGGAGATACGCAGTATTTT
J: TRBJ2-7; size: .; D: .; V: TRBV5-1; CDR3: CASSLDSYYEQYF; DNA: TGCGCCAGCAGCTTGGATAGTTACTACGAGCAGTACTTC
J: TRBJ2-7; size: .; D: .; V: TRBV6-5; CDR3: CASIPWGRSSYEQYF; DNA: TGTGCCAGCATTCCTTGGGGACGGAGCTCCTACGAGCAGTACTTC
J: TRBJ1-2; size: .; D: .; V: TRBV9; CDR3: CASSVDGQLYGYTF; DNA: TGTGCCAGCAGCGTAGATGGGCAGCTCTATGGCTACACCTTC
J: TRBJ1-2; size: .; D: TRBD1; V: TRBV2; CDR3: CASSEESRDSRYGYTF; DNA: TGTGCCAGCAGTGAAGAGAGCAGGGACAGCAGATATGGCTACACCTTC
J: TRBJ1-4; size: .; D: TRBD1; V: TRBV6-5; CDR3: CASSSDRGRDEKLFF; DNA: TGTGCCAGCAGTTCGGACAGGGGGCGGGATGAAAAACTGTTTTTT
J: TRBJ1-1; size: once; D: TRBD1; V: TRBV6-4; CDR3: CASSRDSIMNTEAFF; DNA: TGTGCCAGCAGTCGGGACAGTATCATGAACACTGAAGCTTTCTTT
J: TRBJ1-4; size: .; D: .; V: TRBV11-2; CDR3: CASSLGRSNEKLFF; DNA: TGTGCCAGCAGCTTGGGACGATCTAATGAAAAACTGTTTTTT